Following are 30 T cell receptor beta chains from one sample sequenced in a study of CD8 T cells in Susac syndrome. Random hexamers primed reverse transcription of about 0.45 to 1 ug RNA. MiXCR, run by TCRdb on the immunoSEQ multiplex PCR reads, gives a single entry per CDR3 protein. The sample has roughly 130,000 distinct CDR3 sequences; 90% to 95% are singletons. Sequenced input: CD4+ T cells from PBMCs. The receptors were sampled from a human donor in good health.

The chain recombines TRBV7-8 with TRBJ1-2, with 7 bases fitting TRBD1. The ends lost 5 bases at V and 6 bases at J; junction bases unmatched: 9. CDR1 is SGHVS and CDR2 is FQNEAQ in the germline V gene. The CDR3 is 14 residues long. The CDR3 region has the DNA TGTGCCAGCAGCCTAGGGGGCAGCTACCATGGCTACACCTTC. Its protein product is CASSLGGSYHGYTF.

This clonotype was seen once. V gene TRBV5-6 combines with J gene TRBJ2-3; 10 bases match TRBD1. V was clipped by 6 bases and J by 4 bases; unmatched bases: 8. Germline CDR1 reads SGHDT; CDR2 reads YYEEEE. The CDR3 has 15 residues. The CDR3 nucleotides read TGTGCCAGCAACAGAGACAGGGGGCTCGCAGATACGCAGTATTTT. Its protein product is CASNRDRGLADTQYF. The full variable domain, its missing parts supplied by reference TRBV5-6 and TRBJ2-3, is DAGVTQSPTHLIKTRGQQVTLRCSPKSGHDTVSWYQQALGQGPQFIFQYYEEEERQRGNFPDRFSGHQFPNYSSELNVNALLLGDSALYLCASNRDRGLADTQYFGPGTRLTVL.

The CDR3 coding sequence is TGTGCCAGCTCACTTACAGGGGACGGATATGGCTACACCTTC. Residues: CASSLTGDGYGYTF. This chain uses TRBV18 with TRBJ1-2, with 7 bases matching TRBD1. Germline V CDR1 and CDR2: KGHSH, LQKENI. V shed 4 bases and J 5 bases; nucleotides not matched to a gene: 7. CDR3 length: 14 amino acids.

CDR3 residues: CATSDHTGTDPYEQYF. CDR3 in DNA: TGTGCCACCAGTGATCATACCGGGACCGATCCCTACGAGCAGTACTTC. This chain joins TRBV24-1 and TRBJ2-7; the D call may be TRBD1 or TRBD2 (5 bases each). Per germline, CDR1 KGHDR and CDR2 SFDVKD. The V gene lost 3 bases and the J gene lost 2 bases, with 16 bases spanning the gap. The CDR3 is 16 residues long.

This chain connects TRBV29-1 to TRBJ2-1; 14 bases are shared with TRBD2. The CDR3 has 15 amino acids. CDR1 is SQVTM and CDR2 is ANQGSEA in the germline V gene. With V trimmed by 7 bases and J by 9 bases, 11 bases remained unmatched. The CDR3 nucleotides are TGCAGCGACGGGGGGGGACTAGCGGGAGTGGGTGAGCAGTTCTTC. This encodes CSDGGGLAGVGEQFF.

CDR3 loop: CASSQSGSSDEQFF. As DNA, the CDR3 is TGTGCCAGCAGCCAGAGCGGGAGTAGCGATGAGCAGTTCTTC. V usage is TRBV7-2 and J usage is TRBJ2-1; 8 bases agree with TRBD2. J was trimmed by 8 bases and V by 5 bases; bases with no gene match: 8. This CDR3 contains 14 residues. Germline V lookup: CDR1 SGHTA, CDR2 FQGNSA.

The genes are TRBV12-3 or TRBV12-4 and TRBJ1-1; the D gene is possibly TRBD1 (5 bases). The CDR3 length is 13 residues. Trimming stripped 4 bases from V and 11 bases from J, with 17 bases between. In DNA form, the CDR3 reads TGTGCCAGCAGTTCGCCAGGGAAAAATATGGCTTTCTTT. Its protein product is CASSSPGKNMAFF.

This chain uses TRBV18 with TRBJ2-7; no definite D call. The CDR3 covers 12 residues. Per the germline V gene, CDR1 is KGHSH and CDR2 is LQKENI. Trimming pared 4 bases from V and 2 bases from J, leaving 6 bases between. CDR3 amino acids: CASSHDTYEQYF. The CDR3 nucleotides are TGTGCCAGCTCACATGACACCTACGAGCAGTACTTC.

The genes are TRBV29-1 and TRBJ2-1; 9 bases fit TRBD2. This CDR3 is built from 14 residues. The germline V gene encodes CDR1 SQVTM and CDR2 ANQGSEA. The junction had 15 bases not matched to a gene; V was cut back by 7 bases and J by 11 bases. The CDR3 DNA reads TGCAGCGCCCCGCAGGCGGCTAGCGGGAACAAGCAGTTCTTC. Residues: CSAPQAASGNKQFF.

V is TRBV7-2 and J is TRBJ2-7; no clear D gene. V shed 0 bases and J shed 0 bases, with 12 bases lying between them. Germline loops: CDR1 SGHTA, CDR2 FQGNSA. This CDR3 has 16 amino acids. CDR3 loop: CASSLALGLRSYEQYF. The CDR3 region has the DNA TGTGCCAGCAGCTTAGCTCTCGGGCTACGCTCCTACGAGCAGTACTTC. The whole variable domain, filled in from reference TRBV7-2 and TRBJ2-7, reads GAGVSQSPSNKVTEKGKDVELRCDPISGHTALYWYRQSLGQGLEFLIYFQGNSAPDKSGLPSDRFSAERTGGSVSTLTIQRTQQEDSAVYLCASSLALGLRSYEQYFGPGTRLTVT.

The chain links TRBV7-2 to TRBJ2-5; D tentatively reads TRBD1 or TRBD2 (6 bases each). In germline, CDR1 is SGHTA, CDR2 FQGNSA. This CDR3 has 16 amino acids. Trimming pared 1 base from V and 4 bases from J, leaving 16 bases between. CDR3 sequence reads: CASSLGDRGAGETQYF. Written as DNA, the CDR3 is TGTGCCAGCAGCTTAGGGGATAGGGGGGCGGGAGAGACCCAGTACTTC.

V gene TRBV29-1 combines with J gene TRBJ2-5; 8 bases match TRBD2. The trim removed 4 bases at V and 5 bases at J, leaving 12 bases unmatched. The CDR3 contains 15 residues. In germline, CDR1 is SQVTM, CDR2 ANQGSEA. The CDR3 is CSVGQRESWGETQYF. For the CDR3, the DNA is TGCAGCGTTGGCCAGCGGGAGAGCTGGGGGGAGACCCAGTACTTC.

This clonotype has only a few counts. The chain couples TRBV12-3 or TRBV12-4 to TRBJ1-4, with D maybe TRBD1 (5 bases). This CDR3 spans 13 amino acids. The V gene lost 5 bases and the J gene lost 4 bases, with 8 bases spanning the gap. For the CDR3, the DNA is TGTGCCAGCAGTCCTGGGGGTAATGAAAAACTGTTTTTT. Its translation is CASSPGGNEKLFF.

This chain links TRBV20-1 with TRBJ2-3, with 12 bases aligning to TRBD1. Germline CDR1 reads DFQATT; CDR2 reads SNEGSKA (reference sequence). Trimming at V came to 6 bases and at J to 1 base, leaving 14 bases not matched to a gene. CDR3 length: 18 residues. Here the CDR3 reads CSARPGQGAIGGTDTQYF. For the CDR3, the DNA is TGCAGTGCCCGCCCGGGACAGGGGGCAATAGGCGGCACAGATACGCAGTATTTT.

For the CDR3, the DNA is TGTGCCTGGACAGGGGGAGTCTGGATTGAAGCTTTCTTT. It is translated as CAWTGGVWIEAFF. The chain links TRBV30 to TRBJ1-1; 7 nucleotides agree with TRBD1. The trim removed 4 bases at V and 7 bases at J, leaving 9 bases unmatched. Germline V gene data show CDR1 as GTSNPN and CDR2 as SVGIG (reference sequence). This CDR3 is 13 amino acids long. The whole variable domain, remainder taken from reference TRBV30 and TRBJ1-1, is SQTIHQWPATLVQPVGSPLSLECTVEGTSNPNLYWYRQAAGRGLQLLFYSVGIGQISSEVPQNLSASRPQDRQFILSSKKLLLSDSGFYLCAWTGGVWIEAFFGQGTRLTVV.

V is TRBV12-3 or TRBV12-4 and J is TRBJ2-7; 7 bases match TRBD2. The CDR3 totals 12 residues. V was pared by 4 bases and J by 10 bases, with 7 bases of the junction left unmatched. The CDR3 nucleotides read TGTGCCAGCAGTTACCCTTGGGGGGGACAGTACTTC. Translating gives CASSYPWGGQYF.

The chain carries TRBV29-1 and TRBJ2-3; the match to TRBD1 covers 8 bases. Germline trimming cut 4 bases from V and 3 bases from J; bases unmatched to any gene: 6. Germline loops: CDR1 SQVTM, CDR2 ANQGSEA. CDR3 length: 14 amino acids. CDR3 in DNA: TGCAGCGTTGGAGAGACAGGGGTGACAGATACGCAGTATTTT. As protein: CSVGETGVTDTQYF.

The chain joins TRBV7-9 to TRBJ1-5; a possible D gene is TRBD1 (5 bases). This CDR3 has 15 amino acids. CDR1 SEHNR and CDR2 FQNEAQ come from the germline V gene (reference sequence). V was cut by 9 bases and J by 0 bases, with 15 bases left in between. The CDR3 sequence is CASLETAYSNQPQHF. For the CDR3, the DNA is TGTGCCAGTCTAGAGACAGCTTATAGCAATCAGCCCCAGCATTTT.

V gene TRBV3-1 combines with J gene TRBJ2-7; 7 nucleotides align to TRBD2. CDR3 length: 15 residues. V shed 1 base, J shed 3 bases, and the junction held 6 bases outside the gene matches. CDR1 and CDR2 from the germline V gene are LGHDT and YNNKEL (reference sequence). CDR3 region: CASSQAAGAVYEQYF. CDR3 DNA: TGTGCCAGCAGCCAAGCGGCGGGAGCGGTCTACGAGCAGTACTTC.

The V gene is TRBV7-2, the J gene TRBJ2-5; 9 nucleotides align to TRBD2. This CDR3 region has 17 residues. The V gene's germline CDR1 is SGHTA and CDR2 FQGNSA. J was trimmed by 3 bases and V by 0 bases; bases with no gene match: 8. CDR3 sequence reads: CASSLAPTSGQKETQYF. CDR3 nucleotides: TGTGCCAGCAGCTTAGCGCCAACTAGCGGGCAGAAAGAGACCCAGTACTTC.

This clonotype came up a few times. CDR3 in DNA: TGCAGCGTTGAAGTCCCCGGTAACGAGCAGTACTTC. Protein product: CSVEVPGNEQYF. V gene TRBV29-1 combines with J gene TRBJ2-7; D ambiguous. This CDR3 has 12 residues. V shed 1 base and J shed 5 bases, with 9 bases lying between them. Germline V gene lookup returns CDR1 SQVTM and CDR2 ANQGSEA.

The CDR3 DNA reads as TGTGCCAGCAGCTCCCTGGGCGGGGAGCTGTTTTTT. It is translated as CASSSLGGELFF. This sequence joins TRBV7-8 and TRBJ2-2; D is unclear. Germline V gene lookup returns CDR1 SGHVS and CDR2 FQNEAQ. The CDR3 runs to 12 residues. The V gene lost 4 bases and the J gene lost 7 bases, with 7 bases spanning the gap.

The chain employs TRBV6-2 or TRBV6-3 and TRBJ2-3; 12 bases map to TRBD2. V lost 4 bases to trimming and J lost 8 bases; unmatched junction nucleotides: 4. CDR3 length: 14 amino acids. CDR1 and CDR2 (germline): MNHEY, SVGEGT. The CDR3 coding sequence is TGTGCCAGCAGTTGGACTAGCGGGATCGTTACGCAGTATTTT. Residues: CASSWTSGIVTQYF.

The chain couples TRBV2 to TRBJ2-7, with D unclear. Germline V gene data show CDR1 as SNHLY and CDR2 as FYNNEI. The CDR3 runs 10 residues. V was cut by 6 bases and J by 0 bases, with 0 bases left in between. The CDR3 DNA sequence: TGTGCCAGCAGCTCCTACGAGCAGTACTTC. It yields the protein CASSSYEQYF.

The chain couples TRBV7-2 to TRBJ1-1, with D perhaps matching TRBD1 (6 bases). The ends were cut back, 5 bases at V and 3 bases at J, with 10 bases in the middle. Germline V gene sequence: CDR1 SGHTA, CDR2 FQGNSA. The CDR3 has 13 residues. The CDR3, as DNA: TGTGCCAGCAGCCCACAGGGACACACTGAAGCTTTCTTT. Protein: CASSPQGHTEAFF.

The chain recombines TRBV30 with TRBJ2-7; the D is unclear. The length of the CDR3 is 14 residues. Germline CDR1 reads GTSNPN; CDR2 reads SVGIG (reference sequence). Between the trimmed V and J ends, which lost 4 bases and 2 bases, there was a span of 15 bases. The CDR3 loop is CAWNPGSWPYEQYF. The CDR3 DNA follows: TGTGCCTGGAATCCCGGGTCCTGGCCCTACGAGCAGTACTTC.

The gene calls are TRBV6-5 and TRBJ2-1, with TRBD2 matching 9 bases. CDR3 size: 15 residues. V dropped 2 bases and J dropped 8; count of bases not matched to a gene: 7. Germline-derived CDR1 and CDR2 are MNHEY and SVGAGI. The CDR3 is CASSYMAGGPDEQFF. CDR3 in DNA: TGTGCCAGCAGTTACATGGCGGGAGGGCCGGATGAGCAGTTCTTC.

The gene calls are TRBV3-1 and TRBJ1-1; D uncertain. Looked up from germline, CDR1 is LGHDT and CDR2 is YNNKEL (reference sequence). Trimming pared 6 bases from V and 4 bases from J, leaving 9 bases between. The CDR3 consists of 12 residues. This chain's CDR3 is CASRTSGTEAFF. CDR3 sequence (DNA): TGTGCCAGCAGGACATCCGGCACTGAAGCTTTCTTT.

The chain is built from TRBV5-1 and TRBJ2-3; TRBD1 is a possible D gene (5 bases). V dropped 1 base and J dropped 5 bases, with 11 bases sitting between them. The CDR3 length is 14 residues. Germline V gene sequence: CDR1 SGHRS, CDR2 YFSETQ. The CDR3 DNA is TGCGCCAGCAGCTTGAGGGGCGCGGTAGATACGCAGTATTTT. Encoded protein: CASSLRGAVDTQYF.

V gene TRBV7-6 combines with J gene TRBJ2-2; D ambiguous. V shed 5 bases and J shed 2 bases, with 12 bases lying between them. CDR3 length equals 15 residues. Germline-derived CDR1 and CDR2 are SGHVS and FNYEAQ. CDR3 amino acids: CASSAKTLNTGELFF. CDR3 DNA sequence: TGTGCCAGCAGCGCCAAGACCCTCAACACCGGGGAGCTGTTTTTT.